The entry that follows covers one TCR beta chain sequence. This specimen belongs to a study of T cells after somatic rescue of genetic block. Some clones are missing from TCRdb's copy, which holds only in-frame ones; the method was immunoSEQ multiplex PCR. The sample includes roughly 92,000 clones, more than 80% of them seen just once. There are 17 residues in the CDR3. Germline CDR1 SEHNR, CDR2 FQNEAQ (reference sequence). V shed 1 base and J shed 5 bases, with 18 bases lying between them. This sequence was found in a woman in her late teens or twenties. Sequenced input: peripheral blood mononuclear cells (PBMCs). The J gene is TRBJ1-5, the V gene TRBV7-9; D may be TRBD1 (6 bases). The CDR3: CASSLVGEGGSDQPQHF. In DNA, the CDR3 is TGTGCCAGCAGCTTAGTGGGCGAGGGGGGCAGCGATCAGCCCCAGCATTTT.